This T cell receptor (beta chain) was recovered during a study of technical replicates of blood from a handful of donors. Measured with immunoSEQ multiplex PCR; TCRdb has only the in-frame clones, and not every one. The sample yields just over 80,000 clones, less than 95% seen once. Germline V gene lookup returns CDR1 ENHRY and CDR2 SYGVKD. V was shortened by 4 bases and J by 8 bases, with 5 bases between the two germline ends. CDR3 size: 11 residues. Comment on this clone: Other DNA sequences in this specimen translate into the identical CDR3.

J is TRBJ1-4 and V is TRBV10-3, with D possibly being TRBD1 (5 bases). The source material was T cells isolated from PBMCs. This clonotype was sampled from a human donor in good health. The CDR3 is CAISGGEKLFF. The CDR3 DNA follows: TGTGCCATCAGTGGGGGCGAAAAACTGTTTTTT.